One sample yielded the 21 T cell receptor beta chains listed below, sequenced in a study of CD8 T cells in ankylosing spondylitis. TCRdb called the 5' RACE reads again in MiXCR, with one record for every CDR3 protein. The repertoire includes roughly 180,000 distinct CDR3 sequences, around 10% of them detected once, and 25% to 35% sits in the top ten. The sample comprised blood, either unsorted or a sorted T cell fraction (not recorded which). The receptors originated from a male donor with ankylosing spondylitis or in good health (not recorded which).

The chain recombines TRBV28 with TRBJ2-2; D is ambiguous. Trimming removed 6 bases from V and 0 bases from J, with 11 bases in between. CDR1 and CDR2 from the germline V gene are MDHEN and SYDVKM. This CDR3 spans 15 amino acids. This CDR3 is CASSVDQTNTGELFF. The CDR3 DNA reads TGTGCCAGCAGCGTCGACCAAACGAACACCGGGGAGCTGTTTTTT. The full variable domain, rest sourced from reference TRBV28 and TRBJ2-2, is DVKVTQSSRYLVKRTGEKVFLECVQDMDHENMFWYRQDPGLGLRLIYFSYDVKMKEKGDIPEGYSVSREKKERFSLILESASTNQTSMYLCASSVDQTNTGELFFGEGSRLTVL.

The rearrangement links TRBV11-2 to TRBJ2-3; TRBD2 might be the D (5 bases). V shed 3 bases and J shed 4 bases, with 11 bases lying between them. Germline CDR1 and CDR2: SGHAT and FQNNGV. The length of the CDR3 is 14 residues. The CDR3 DNA reads TGTGCCAGCAGCTTCGGGGTCCGTCCAGATACGCAGTATTTT. Its translation is CASSFGVRPDTQYF.

This clonotype showed up many times. This chain links TRBV6-5 with TRBJ2-3; TRBD1 is a possible D gene (6 bases). The CDR3 consists of 14 residues. V dropped 4 bases and J dropped 11 bases, with 19 bases sitting between them. Germline values: CDR1 MNHEY, CDR2 SVGAGI. Here the CDR3 DNA reads TGTGCCAGCAGTTTATCCGGGACACCTCAGGAGCAGTATTTT. It is translated as CASSLSGTPQEQYF.

This clonotype was seen repeatedly, ten times or more. The V and J genes are TRBV9 and TRBJ2-5; D not certain. Germline lookup yields CDR1 SGDLS and CDR2 YYNGEE. The CDR3 has 16 residues. The V end lost 0 bases, the J end lost 4 bases, and 16 bases lay between the germline ends. The CDR3 region has the DNA TGTGCCAGCAGCGTAGGGCTAGTAGGTTTCGGAGAGACCCAGTACTTC. Encoded protein: CASSVGLVGFGETQYF.

The CDR3 sequence is CASSLMGASGDTQYF. CDR3 DNA sequence: TGTGCCAGCAGCTTAATGGGGGCGTCGGGAGATACGCAGTATTTT. J is TRBJ2-3 and V is TRBV7-2, with TRBD1 as a possible D gene (6 bases). Germline-derived CDR1 and CDR2 are SGHTA and FQGNSA. The CDR3 contains 15 residues. V lost 2 bases and J lost 5, with 14 bases in between.

V and J are TRBV13 and TRBJ2-7; 8 bases line up with TRBD2. Germline assignment: CDR1 PRHDT and CDR2 FYEKMQ (reference sequence). The CDR3 totals 14 residues. Trimming at V came to 2 bases and at J to 2 bases, leaving 2 bases not matched to a gene. In nucleotides, the CDR3 is TGTGCCAGCAGCTTACCCGGGGGGGCCTACGAGCAGTACTTC. Amino acids: CASSLPGGAYEQYF.

This clonotype was counted a few times. The chain has TRBV7-2 and TRBJ1-3; D is uncertain. CDR1 and CDR2 (germline): SGHTA, FQGNSA. This CDR3 is 16 amino acids long. Trimming removed 1 base at V and 0 bases at J, with 10 bases between. The CDR3 sequence is CASSLVAANSGNTIYF. DNA of the CDR3: TGTGCCAGCAGCTTAGTGGCAGCCAACTCTGGAAACACCATATATTTT.

Concerning this clonotype: A clone one base away is much larger, so this may be a read error. The chain uses TRBV6-2 or TRBV6-3 and TRBJ2-1; a possible D gene is TRBD2 (7 bases). This CDR3 region has 15 residues. V dropped 2 bases and J dropped 8 bases, with 16 bases sitting between them. Germline CDR1 reads MNHEY; CDR2 reads SVGEGT. The CDR3 here is CASSYRGGAPYEQFF. The CDR3 DNA reads TGTGCCAGCAGTTACCGTGGGGGGGCACCCTATGAGCAGTTCTTC.

In its sample, this clonotype was seen many times. The chain carries TRBV10-2 and TRBJ2-5; D not resolved. This CDR3 is 14 amino acids long. The V gene lost 0 bases and the J gene lost 2 bases, with 7 bases spanning the gap. Germline values: CDR1 WSHSY, CDR2 SAAADI. CDR3 nucleotides: TGCGCCAGCAGTGAGTCGTTGCGGCAAGAGACCCAGTACTTC. Translated, it gives CASSESLRQETQYF.

This clonotype appeared a few times. The chain recombines TRBV11-1 with TRBJ2-3; the match to TRBD2 covers 10 bases. The V gene end was trimmed by 2 bases and the J gene end by 9 bases; junction bases not matched to a gene: 5. Germline assignment: CDR1 SGHAT and CDR2 FQDESV (reference sequence). The CDR3 extends over 14 amino acids. The CDR3 coding sequence is TGTGCCAGCAGCTTATCGACGGGACTAGCGACGCAGTATTTT. Its protein is CASSLSTGLATQYF.

This clonotype was seen a few times. This chain links TRBV5-5 with TRBJ1-3; D unclear. CDR1 and CDR2 from the germline V gene are SGHKS and YYEKEE (reference sequence). The CDR3 sequence is 14 residues long. V dropped 5 bases and J dropped 1 base, with 10 bases sitting between them. The CDR3 bases are TGTGCCAGCAGGGAAGGGAGTTCTGGAAACACCATATATTTT. It translates to CASREGSSGNTIYF.

In this sample, this clonotype turned up many times. The V call is TRBV10-3, the J call TRBJ2-7; 9 bases fit TRBD1. The CDR3 has 14 residues. Per the germline V gene, CDR1 is ENHRY and CDR2 is SYGVKD. Trimming cost V 2 bases and J 4 bases; bases outside gene matches: 3. In DNA, the CDR3 is TGTGCCATCAGTGAGCCGGGACAGGGTTACGAGCAGTACTTC. Translated: CAISEPGQGYEQYF.

This clonotype was observed at least ten times. The chain is built from TRBV3-1 and TRBJ2-7, with D possibly TRBD2 on 7 matching bases. CDR3 size: 12 residues. The ends were cut back, 9 bases at V and 2 bases at J, with 11 bases in the middle. Germline V CDR1 and CDR2: LGHDT, YNNKEL (reference sequence). CDR3 protein: CARPGGPYEQYF. The CDR3 DNA sequence: TGTGCCAGACCGGGGGGCCCCTACGAGCAGTACTTC.

This chain joins TRBV12-3 or TRBV12-4 and TRBJ2-1, with 8 bases matching TRBD2. Trimming cost V 4 bases and J 1 base; bases outside gene matches: 3. CDR3 size: 15 residues. Here the CDR3 DNA reads TGTGCCAGCAGTTGGAGCGGGGGTTCCTACAATGAGCAGTTCTTC. Its protein product is CASSWSGGSYNEQFF.

This clonotype was counted once. The chain couples TRBV5-1 to TRBJ1-2; 9 positions match TRBD1. The CDR3 is 14 residues long. Germline CDR1 SGHRS, CDR2 YFSETQ. With 4 bases clipped from V and 2 bases from J, the junction kept 3 bases outside the gene matches. CDR3 DNA: TGCGCCAGCAGCGTACAGGGGGCGAACTATGGCTACACCTTC. Translation gives CASSVQGANYGYTF. The full variable domain, completed using reference TRBV5-1 and TRBJ1-2, is KAGVTQTPRYLIKTRGQQVTLSCSPISGHRSVSWYQQTPGQGLQFLFEYFSETQRNKGNFPGRFSGRQFSNSRSEMNVSTLELGDSALYLCASSVQGANYGYTFGSGTRLTVV.

This clonotype was counted a few times. The J gene is TRBJ2-7, the V gene TRBV10-3, with 10 bases that match TRBD1. The CDR3 covers 13 residues. Germline-derived CDR1 and CDR2 are ENHRY and SYGVKD. The V segment lost 6 bases and the J segment 3 bases; nucleotides outside the gene matches: 2. The CDR3 sequence is CAIRGQGVYEQYF. Here the CDR3 DNA reads TGTGCCATCAGAGGACAGGGGGTCTACGAGCAGTACTTC.

This clonotype came up many times. J is TRBJ1-1 and V is TRBV29-1, with D maybe TRBD1 (5 bases). The CDR3 totals 11 residues. Germline-derived CDR1 and CDR2 are SQVTM and ANQGSEA. The CDR3, as DNA: TGCTGTGGGGGTAATCCCACTGAAGCTTTCTTT. It is translated as CCGGNPTEAFF.

This clonotype was detected many times. V gene TRBV10-1 combines with J gene TRBJ2-3; TRBD2 aligns across 7 bases. CDR1 is WNHNN, CDR2 SYGVQD, per germline (reference sequence). The J segment lost 7 bases and the V segment lost 2 bases, leaving 12 bases of the junction unmatched. The CDR3 loop spans 16 amino acids. In DNA, the CDR3 is TGCGCCAGCAGTGAGACGGGAGGAAGCTTTTTGAATACGCAGTATTTT. It yields the protein CASSETGGSFLNTQYF.

Only a few counts were recorded for this clonotype. The rearrangement joins TRBV5-1 to TRBJ2-5, with D maybe TRBD2 (5 bases). CDR1 is SGHRS and CDR2 is YFSETQ in the germline V gene. This CDR3 region has 16 residues. Trimming left V 0 bases short and J 4 bases short, with 16 bases between. The CDR3 sequence is CASSLVLAGVGETQYF. The DNA of the CDR3 is TGCGCCAGCAGCTTGGTCCTAGCAGGAGTGGGAGAGACCCAGTACTTC. The full variable domain, rest sourced from reference TRBV5-1 and TRBJ2-5, is KAGVTQTPRYLIKTRGQQVTLSCSPISGHRSVSWYQQTPGQGLQFLFEYFSETQRNKGNFPGRFSGRQFSNSRSEMNVSTLELGDSALYLCASSLVLAGVGETQYFGPGTRLLVL.

This clonotype was counted many times. V gene TRBV7-8 combines with J gene TRBJ2-3; 9 bases align to TRBD2. The germline V gene encodes CDR1 SGHVS and CDR2 FQNEAQ. The CDR3 is 17 residues long. V gave up 2 bases and J gave up 5 bases; unmatched junction bases: 11. The CDR3 protein is CASSLRLAASFGDTQYF. For the CDR3, the DNA is TGTGCCAGCAGCTTACGACTAGCGGCCTCATTCGGAGATACGCAGTATTTT.

This clonotype was detected ten times or more. The V and J genes are TRBV18 and TRBJ2-5; the match to TRBD2 covers 13 bases. Germline V gene sequence: CDR1 KGHSH, CDR2 LQKENI. This CDR3 is 19 amino acids long. The J segment lost 5 bases and the V segment lost 3 bases, leaving 15 bases of the junction unmatched. DNA for the CDR3: TGTGCCAGCTCACCCGGGACTAGCGGGAACGCCCACGGAGGGGAGACCCAGTACTTC. Amino acids: CASSPGTSGNAHGGETQYF.